The rows below give T cell receptor beta chains drawn from one sample of a study of T cell repertoires in cytomegalovirus infection. TCRdb re-analysed the reads in MiXCR, keeping a single row per CDR3 protein. The table lists 250,000 or so distinct CDR3 sequences, 8% to 9.5% of them singletons, with roughly 16% in the top ten. The sequencing input was PBMCs. All receptors derive from a human donor in good health (CMV status not recorded). Some clones in this sample may be carry-over from other donors' samples. CDR3s include the opening cysteine and the closing phenylalanine or tryptophan. D genes are given only for firm matches. A row's size may be missing; if present it is once, few, many or a size class.

>TRBJ1-2|TRBD1|TRBV7-2|many
TGTGCCAGCACCCACGGACAGGGGGCAGCTAACTATGGCTACACCTTC
CASTHGQGAANYGYTF
>TRBJ2-7|NA|TRBV7-2|many
TGTGCCAGCAGCTTAGCGACCTCGCGTTGGGGTTCCTACGAGCAGTACTTC
CASSLATSRWGSYEQYF
>TRBJ1-6|TRBD1|TRBV12-3/TRBV12-4|many
TGTGCCAGCAGTTTGAAAGGGGGCGGAAATTCACCCCTCCACTTT
CASSLKGGGNSPLHF
>TRBJ2-5|NA|TRBV7-2|many
TGTGCCAGCAGCTTAGGGGGGGGGACAGCTAGCCAAGAGACCCAGTACTTC
CASSLGGGTASQETQYF
>TRBJ2-5|NA|TRBV7-2|many
TGTGCCAGCAGCTTAGTACAACAGGGCCGGGGAGAGACCCAGTACTTC
CASSLVQQGRGETQYF
>TRBJ2-1|TRBD2|TRBV13|many
TGTGCCAGCAGCCCTACTAGCGGGAGGGACAGAAATGAGCAGTTCTTC
CASSPTSGRDRNEQFF
>TRBJ2-6|NA|TRBV7-6|many
TGTGCCAGCAGCGCCTTGTCGAGGAGTAGCTCTGGGGCCAACGTCCTGACTTTC
CASSALSRSSSGANVLTF
>TRBJ2-1|NA|TRBV18|many
TGTGCCAGCTCAGACAGACGGAACAATGAGCAGTTCTTC
CASSDRRNNEQFF
>TRBJ2-7|TRBD1|TRBV6-2/TRBV6-3|many
TGTGCCAGCAGGAAAATCCAAAGGGACAGCTACGAGCAGTACTTC
CASRKIQRDSYEQYF
>TRBJ2-7|TRBD1|TRBV7-9|few
TGTGCCAGCAGCGCCTCAGGGGGTTCCTACGAGCAGTACTTC
CASSASGGSYEQYF
>TRBJ2-5|NA|TRBV20-1|many
TGCAGTGCTTCAAACCGGGGGCAGGCCACGGAGACCCAGTACTTC
CSASNRGQATETQYF
>TRBJ2-2|TRBD2|TRBV3-1|NA
TGTGCCAGCAGCCATTTCCGGACTAGCCATGGCGGGGAGCTGTTTTTT
CASSHFRTSHGGELFF
>TRBJ2-5|NA|TRBV7-2|many
TGTGCCAGCAGCGCACCAGCCCGCGTAGAGACCCAGTACTTC
CASSAPARVETQYF
>TRBJ1-2|NA|TRBV7-8|many
TGTGCCAGCTCTGACAGGCGTCAACGGCTCTATGGCTACACCTTC
CASSDRRQRLYGYTF
>TRBJ1-1|NA|TRBV19|many
TGTGCCAGTAGTCCTTTTGCCGGGAACACTGAAGCTTTCTTT
CASSPFAGNTEAFF
>TRBJ2-5|NA|TRBV25-1|many
TGTGCCAGCAGTGCGACCCGGGGGCCTGAAGAGACCCAGTACTTC
CASSATRGPEETQYF
>TRBJ2-3|TRBD2|TRBV5-1|few
TGCGCCAGCAGCTTGGGGACTAGCGGGGGCACAGATACGCAGTATTTT
CASSLGTSGGTDTQYF
>TRBJ2-1|NA|TRBV24-1|few
TGTGCCACCGGTTCAGGACATGAGCAGTTCTTC
CATGSGHEQFF
>TRBJ2-1|TRBD1|TRBV20-1|NA
TGCAGTGCCCTCCGGGACAGGGACGATGAGCAGTTCTTC
CSALRDRDDEQFF
>TRBJ2-2|TRBD1|TRBV12-3/TRBV12-4|NA
TGTGCCAGCAGTATCGGACAGGTTGGGGCCGGGGAGCTGTTTTTT
CASSIGQVGAGELFF
>TRBJ1-5|NA|TRBV7-8|many
TGTGCCAGCAGCTCACCCCCTGGAATAGAAAATCAGCCCCAGCATTTT
CASSSPPGIENQPQHF
>TRBJ2-5|TRBD2|TRBV6-2/TRBV6-3|many
TGTGCCAGCAGTCCCCACGGACTAGCGGCTTCAAATTTTTGGAAGACCCAGTACTTC
CASSPHGLAASNFWKTQYF
>TRBJ2-4|TRBD1|TRBV29-1|NA
TGCAGCGTTGCCACTGACAGGGGGGCCAAAAACATTCAGTACTTC
CSVATDRGAKNIQYF